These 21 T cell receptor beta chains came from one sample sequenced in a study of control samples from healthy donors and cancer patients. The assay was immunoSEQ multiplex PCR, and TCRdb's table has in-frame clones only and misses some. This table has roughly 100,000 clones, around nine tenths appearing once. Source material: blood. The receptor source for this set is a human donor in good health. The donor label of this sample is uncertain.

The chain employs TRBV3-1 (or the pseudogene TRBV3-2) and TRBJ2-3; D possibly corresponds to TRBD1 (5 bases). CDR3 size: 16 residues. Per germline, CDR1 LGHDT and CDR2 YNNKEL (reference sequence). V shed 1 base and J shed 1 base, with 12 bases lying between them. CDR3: CASSQGRGYGTDTQYF. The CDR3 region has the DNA TGTGCCAGCAGCCAAGGAAGGGGCTATGGCACAGATACGCAGTATTTT.

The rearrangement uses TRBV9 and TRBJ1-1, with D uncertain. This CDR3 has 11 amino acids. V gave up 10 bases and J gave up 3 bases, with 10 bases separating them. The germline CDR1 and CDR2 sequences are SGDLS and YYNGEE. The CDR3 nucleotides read TGTGCCCCAAGCATGTACACTGAAGCTTTCTTT. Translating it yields CAPSMYTEAFF.

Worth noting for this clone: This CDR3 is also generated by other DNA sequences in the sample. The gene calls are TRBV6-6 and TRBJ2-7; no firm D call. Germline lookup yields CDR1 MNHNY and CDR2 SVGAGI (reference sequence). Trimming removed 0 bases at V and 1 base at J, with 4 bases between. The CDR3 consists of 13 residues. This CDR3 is CASSYSASYEQYV. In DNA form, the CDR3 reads TGTGCCAGCAGTTACTCGGCTTCCTACGAGCAGTACGTC.

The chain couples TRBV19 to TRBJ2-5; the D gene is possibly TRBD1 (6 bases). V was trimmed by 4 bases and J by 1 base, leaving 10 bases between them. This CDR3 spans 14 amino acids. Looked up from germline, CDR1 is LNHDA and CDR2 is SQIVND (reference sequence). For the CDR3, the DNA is TGTGCCAGTAGTACCGACAGGTTCCAAGAGACCCAGTACTTC. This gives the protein CASSTDRFQETQYF.

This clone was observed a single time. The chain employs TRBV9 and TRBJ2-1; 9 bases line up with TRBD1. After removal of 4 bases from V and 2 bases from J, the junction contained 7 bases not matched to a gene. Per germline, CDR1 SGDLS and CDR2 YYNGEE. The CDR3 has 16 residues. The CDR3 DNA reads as TGTGCCAGCAGCCCCCGGGACAGGGTCGCCTACAATGAGCAGTTCTTC. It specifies CASSPRDRVAYNEQFF.

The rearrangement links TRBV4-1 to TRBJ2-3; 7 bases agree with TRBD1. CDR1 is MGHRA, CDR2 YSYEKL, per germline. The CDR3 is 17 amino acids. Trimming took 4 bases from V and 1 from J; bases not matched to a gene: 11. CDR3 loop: CASSLTGTVFGTDTQYF. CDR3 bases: TGCGCCAGCAGCCTTACCGGGACAGTATTCGGCACAGATACGCAGTATTTT.

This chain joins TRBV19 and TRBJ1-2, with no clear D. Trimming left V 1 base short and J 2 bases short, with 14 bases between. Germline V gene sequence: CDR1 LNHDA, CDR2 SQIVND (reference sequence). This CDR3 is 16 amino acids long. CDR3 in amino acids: CASSIARGGQNYGYTF. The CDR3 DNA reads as TGTGCCAGTAGTATAGCTCGGGGAGGGCAAAACTATGGCTACACCTTC.

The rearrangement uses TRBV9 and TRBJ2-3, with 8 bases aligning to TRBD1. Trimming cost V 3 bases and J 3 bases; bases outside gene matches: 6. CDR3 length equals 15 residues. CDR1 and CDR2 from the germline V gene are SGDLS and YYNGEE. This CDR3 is CASSASGTGTDTQYF. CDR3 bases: TGTGCCAGCAGCGCCTCCGGGACAGGAACAGATACGCAGTATTTT.

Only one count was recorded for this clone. Here the CDR3 DNA reads TGCGCCAGCAGCCAATCGAGAGGGAACAATCAGCCCCAGCATTTT. Residues: CASSQSRGNNQPQHF. The chain has TRBV4-3 and TRBJ1-5; D ambiguous. Germline assignment: CDR1 LGHNA and CDR2 YSLEER. The CDR3 runs to 15 residues. V was cut by 2 bases and J by 3 bases, with 11 bases left in between.

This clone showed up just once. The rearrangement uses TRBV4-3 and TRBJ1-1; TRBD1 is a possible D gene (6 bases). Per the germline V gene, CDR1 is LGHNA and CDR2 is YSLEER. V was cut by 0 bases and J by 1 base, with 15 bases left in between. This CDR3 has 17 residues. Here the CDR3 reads CASSQEGRGGWNTEAFF. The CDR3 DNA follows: TGCGCCAGCAGCCAAGAGGGCAGGGGTGGATGGAACACTGAAGCTTTCTTT.

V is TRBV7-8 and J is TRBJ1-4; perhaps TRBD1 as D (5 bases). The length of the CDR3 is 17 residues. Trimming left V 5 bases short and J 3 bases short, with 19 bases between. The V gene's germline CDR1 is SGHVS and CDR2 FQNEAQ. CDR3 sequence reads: CASSPGGESQANEKLFF. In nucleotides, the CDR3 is TGTGCCAGCAGCCCGGGGGGGGAGTCACAAGCTAATGAAAAACTGTTTTTT.

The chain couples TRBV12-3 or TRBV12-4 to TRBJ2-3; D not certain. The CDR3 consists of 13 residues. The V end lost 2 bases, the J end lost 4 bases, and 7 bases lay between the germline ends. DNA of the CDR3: TGTGCCAGCAGTTTAATCGGGTCAGATACGCAGTATTTT. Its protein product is CASSLIGSDTQYF.

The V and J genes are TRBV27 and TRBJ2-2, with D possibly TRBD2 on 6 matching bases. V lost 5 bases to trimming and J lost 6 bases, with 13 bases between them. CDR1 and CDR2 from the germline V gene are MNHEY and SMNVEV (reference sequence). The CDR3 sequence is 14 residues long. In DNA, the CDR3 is TGTGCCAGCAGTCGGGACTTGCCCCCCGGGGAGCTGTTTTTT. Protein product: CASSRDLPPGELFF.

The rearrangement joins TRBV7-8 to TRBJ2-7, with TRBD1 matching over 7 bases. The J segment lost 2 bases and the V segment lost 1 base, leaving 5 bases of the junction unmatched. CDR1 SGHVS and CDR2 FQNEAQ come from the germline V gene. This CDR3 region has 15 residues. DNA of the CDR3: TGTGCCAGCAGCTTAGTACAGGGGCCAGCCTACGAGCAGTACTTC. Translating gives CASSLVQGPAYEQYF.

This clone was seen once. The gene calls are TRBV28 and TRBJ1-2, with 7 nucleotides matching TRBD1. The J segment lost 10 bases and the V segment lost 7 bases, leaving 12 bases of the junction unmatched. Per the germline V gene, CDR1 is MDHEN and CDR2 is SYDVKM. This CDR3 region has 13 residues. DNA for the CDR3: TGTGCCAGCACAACGGGAGGGACAGTTTTCTACACCTTC. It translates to CASTTGGTVFYTF.

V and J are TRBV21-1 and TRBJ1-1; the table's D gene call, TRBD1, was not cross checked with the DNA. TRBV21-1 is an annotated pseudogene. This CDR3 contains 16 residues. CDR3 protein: CASSKRQGARNTEAFF. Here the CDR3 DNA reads TGTGCCAGCAGCAAGAGACAGGGGGCACGGAACACTGAAGCTTTCTTT.

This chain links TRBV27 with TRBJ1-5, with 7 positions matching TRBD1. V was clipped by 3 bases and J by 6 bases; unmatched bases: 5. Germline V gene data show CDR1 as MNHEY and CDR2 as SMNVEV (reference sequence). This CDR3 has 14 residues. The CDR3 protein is CASSFTGAIQPQHF. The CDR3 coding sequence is TGTGCCAGCAGTTTCACAGGGGCCATTCAGCCCCAGCATTTT.

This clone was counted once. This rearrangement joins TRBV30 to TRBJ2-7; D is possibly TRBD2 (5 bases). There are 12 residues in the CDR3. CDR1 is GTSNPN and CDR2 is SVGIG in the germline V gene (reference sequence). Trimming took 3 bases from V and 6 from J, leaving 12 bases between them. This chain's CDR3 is CAWRRGSGEQYF. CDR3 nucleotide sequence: TGTGCCTGGAGAAGAGGGTCAGGCGAGCAGTACTTC.

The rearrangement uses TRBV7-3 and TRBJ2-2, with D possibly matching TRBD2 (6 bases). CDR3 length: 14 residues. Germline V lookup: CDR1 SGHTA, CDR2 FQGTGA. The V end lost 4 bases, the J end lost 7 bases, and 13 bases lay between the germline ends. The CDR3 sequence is CASSSTRSHGELFF. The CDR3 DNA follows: TGTGCCAGCAGCTCGACTAGATCTCACGGGGAGCTGTTTTTT.

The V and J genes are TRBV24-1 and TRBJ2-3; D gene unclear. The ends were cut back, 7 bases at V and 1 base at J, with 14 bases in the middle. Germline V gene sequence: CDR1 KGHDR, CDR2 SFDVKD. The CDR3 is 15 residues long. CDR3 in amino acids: CATSSPVFGTDTQYF. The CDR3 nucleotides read TGTGCCACCAGCTCCCCGGTTTTTGGCACAGATACGCAGTATTTT.

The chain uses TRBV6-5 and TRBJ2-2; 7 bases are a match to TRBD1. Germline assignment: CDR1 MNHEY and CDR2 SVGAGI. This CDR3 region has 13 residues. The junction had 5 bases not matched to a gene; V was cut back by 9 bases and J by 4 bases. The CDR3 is CASRGPGTGELFF. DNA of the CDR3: TGTGCCAGTAGGGGGCCAGGCACCGGGGAGCTGTTTTTT.